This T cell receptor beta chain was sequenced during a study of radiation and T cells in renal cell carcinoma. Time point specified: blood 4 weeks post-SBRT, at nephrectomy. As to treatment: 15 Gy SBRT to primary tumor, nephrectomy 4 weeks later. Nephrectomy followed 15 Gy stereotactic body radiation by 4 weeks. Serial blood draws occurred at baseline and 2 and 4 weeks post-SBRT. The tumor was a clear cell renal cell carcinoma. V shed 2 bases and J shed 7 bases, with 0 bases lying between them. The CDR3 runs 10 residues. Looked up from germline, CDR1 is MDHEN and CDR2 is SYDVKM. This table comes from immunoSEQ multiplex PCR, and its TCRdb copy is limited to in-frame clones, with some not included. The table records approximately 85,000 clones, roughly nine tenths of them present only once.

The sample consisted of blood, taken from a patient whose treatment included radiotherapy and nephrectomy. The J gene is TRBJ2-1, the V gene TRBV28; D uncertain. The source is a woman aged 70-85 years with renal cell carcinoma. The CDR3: CASSLNEQFF. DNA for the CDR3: TGTGCCAGCAGTTTAAATGAGCAGTTCTTC.